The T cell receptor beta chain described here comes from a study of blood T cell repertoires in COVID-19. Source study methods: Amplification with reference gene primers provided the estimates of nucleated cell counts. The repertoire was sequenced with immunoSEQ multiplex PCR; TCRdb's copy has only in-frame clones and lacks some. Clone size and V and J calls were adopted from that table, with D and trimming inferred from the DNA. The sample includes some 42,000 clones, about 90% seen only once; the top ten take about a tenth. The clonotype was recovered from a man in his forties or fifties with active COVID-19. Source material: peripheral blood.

CDR3 sequence: CASSRGTSGLYNEQFF. The CDR3 DNA follows: TGTGCCAGCAGCCGCGGGACTAGCGGTCTCTACAATGAGCAGTTCTTC. This chain connects TRBV3-1 (or the pseudogene TRBV3-2) to TRBJ2-1; TRBD2 aligns across 11 bases. The germline CDR1 and CDR2 sequences are LGHDT and YNNKEL (reference sequence). V gave up 4 bases and J gave up 3 bases; unmatched junction bases: 5. The CDR3 loop spans 16 amino acids.